This T cell receptor (beta chain) came from a study of T cells after yellow fever vaccination. The overall study: SMART-Seq v4 Ultra Low Input handled preparation of low-cell-number fractions.

The authors made TCR cDNA by 5'RACE template switching, adding a universal primer site and UMIs. TCRdb processed the 5' RACE reads anew with MiXCR; each CDR3 protein has one entry. Of 250,000 to 350,000 distinct CDR3 sequences in the sample, around 4.4% are singletons; the top ten hold 19%. V was clipped by 3 bases and J by 4 bases; unmatched bases: 11. This CDR3 comprises 17 residues. Germline assignment: CDR1 MGHRA and CDR2 YSYEKL. The clonotype comes from a man younger than 35 who received the YFV17D yellow fever vaccine. The chain joins TRBV4-1 to TRBJ1-4; 7 positions match TRBD1. The source material was PBMCs, sampled 15 days after the yellow fever booster vaccination. CDR3 nucleotides: TGCGCCAGCAGCCACGCGACAGGGCTTAGGGGTAATGAAAAACTGTTTTTT. Translation gives CASSHATGLRGNEKLFF.